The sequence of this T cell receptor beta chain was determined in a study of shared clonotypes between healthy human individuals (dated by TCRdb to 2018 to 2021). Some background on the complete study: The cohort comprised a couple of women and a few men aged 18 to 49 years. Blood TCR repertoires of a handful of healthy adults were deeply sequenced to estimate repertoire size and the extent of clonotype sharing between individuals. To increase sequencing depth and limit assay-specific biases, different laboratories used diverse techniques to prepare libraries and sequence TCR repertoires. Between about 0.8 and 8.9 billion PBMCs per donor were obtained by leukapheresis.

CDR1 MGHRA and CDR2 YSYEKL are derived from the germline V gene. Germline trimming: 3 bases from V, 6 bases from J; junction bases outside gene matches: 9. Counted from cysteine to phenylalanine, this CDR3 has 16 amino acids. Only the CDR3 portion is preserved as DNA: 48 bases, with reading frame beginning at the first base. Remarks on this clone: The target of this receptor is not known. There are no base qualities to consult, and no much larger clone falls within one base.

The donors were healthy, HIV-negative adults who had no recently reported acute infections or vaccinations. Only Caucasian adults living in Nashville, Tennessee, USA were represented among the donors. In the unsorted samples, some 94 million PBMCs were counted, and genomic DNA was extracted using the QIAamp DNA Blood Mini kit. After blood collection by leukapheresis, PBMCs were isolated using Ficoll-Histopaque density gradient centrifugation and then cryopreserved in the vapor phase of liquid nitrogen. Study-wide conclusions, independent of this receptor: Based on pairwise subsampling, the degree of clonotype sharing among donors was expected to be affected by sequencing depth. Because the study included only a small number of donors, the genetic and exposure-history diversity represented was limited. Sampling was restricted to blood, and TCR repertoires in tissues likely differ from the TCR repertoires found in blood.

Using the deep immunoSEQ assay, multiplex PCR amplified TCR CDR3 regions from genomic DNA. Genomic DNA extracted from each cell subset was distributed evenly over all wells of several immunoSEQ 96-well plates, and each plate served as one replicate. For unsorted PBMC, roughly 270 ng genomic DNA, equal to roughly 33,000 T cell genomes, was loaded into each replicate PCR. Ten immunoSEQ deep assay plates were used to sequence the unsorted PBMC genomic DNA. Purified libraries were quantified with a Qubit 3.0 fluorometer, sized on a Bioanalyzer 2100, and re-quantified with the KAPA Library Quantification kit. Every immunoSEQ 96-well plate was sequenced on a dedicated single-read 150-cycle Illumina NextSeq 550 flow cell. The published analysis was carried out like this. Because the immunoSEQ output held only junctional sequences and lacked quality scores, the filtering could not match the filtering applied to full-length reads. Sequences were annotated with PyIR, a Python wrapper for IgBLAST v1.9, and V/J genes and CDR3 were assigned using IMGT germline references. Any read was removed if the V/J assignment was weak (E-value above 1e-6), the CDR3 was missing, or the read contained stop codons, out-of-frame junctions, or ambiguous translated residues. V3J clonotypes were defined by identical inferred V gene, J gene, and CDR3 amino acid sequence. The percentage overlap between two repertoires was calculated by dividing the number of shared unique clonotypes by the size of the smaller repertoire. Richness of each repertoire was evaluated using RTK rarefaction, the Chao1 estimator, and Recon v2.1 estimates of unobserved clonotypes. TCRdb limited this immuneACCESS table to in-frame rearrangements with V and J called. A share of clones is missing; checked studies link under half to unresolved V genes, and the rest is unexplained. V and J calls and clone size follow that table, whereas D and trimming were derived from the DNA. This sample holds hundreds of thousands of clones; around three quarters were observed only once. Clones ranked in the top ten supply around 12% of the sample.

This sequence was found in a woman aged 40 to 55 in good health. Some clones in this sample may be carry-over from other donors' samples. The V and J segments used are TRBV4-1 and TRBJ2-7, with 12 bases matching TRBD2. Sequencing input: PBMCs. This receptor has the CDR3 CASSHGRLAGDREQYF. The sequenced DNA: TGCGCCAGCAGCCATGGACGACTAGCGGGAGATCGCGAGCAGTACTTC.